Listed below are T cell receptor beta chains from one sample, sequenced in a study of vaccination effects on CD4 cells after COVID-19. Using immunoSEQ multiplex PCR, the repertoire was profiled, and TCRdb retains in-frame clones only, with some absent. Among roughly 60,000 clones, about two thirds were seen once, and the ten largest hold about 17%. Antigens of these TCRs are unknown. Here the sequenced sample was CD4+ T cells from PBMCs cultured with SARS-CoV-2 spike peptides, taken before COVID-19 vaccination. The receptors stem from a human donor who received a COVID-19 vaccine. The CDR3 runs from the conserved cysteine through the conserved F or W. The D gene is left open where the match is weak. The size entry is marked missing in some rows and otherwise reads once, few, many or a size class.

J gene,V gene,D gene,clone size,CDR3 DNA,CDR3 protein
TRBJ1-2,TRBV24-1,NA,few,TGTGCCACCAGTGACCCCGCGAAAAACTATGGCTACACCTTC,CATSDPAKNYGYTF
TRBJ2-2,TRBV4-3,NA,NA,TGCGCCAGCAGCCAAGTTAAGGGCGGGGAGCTGTTTTTT,CASSQVKGGELFF
TRBJ1-3,TRBV7-9,NA,NA,TGTGCCAGCAGCTTTCAGGGGCCGGGAAACACCATATATTTT,CASSFQGPGNTIYF
TRBJ2-3,TRBV2,TRBD2,once,TGTGCCAGCAGCCCTGTGAAAGCGGGGACAGATACGCAGTATTTT,CASSPVKAGTDTQYF
TRBJ1-2,TRBV5-6,TRBD1,once,TGTGCCAGCAGCGTGGGACAGGACGGCTATGGCTACACCTTC,CASSVGQDGYGYTF
TRBJ2-7,TRBV11-2,NA,few,TGTGCCAGCAGCTTAGGCCAGGGTGGATACGAGCAGTACTTC,CASSLGQGGYEQYF
TRBJ2-3,TRBV5-4,NA,NA,TGTGCCAGCGCCGTGGGGGGTCGGGCCAGCACAGATACGCAGTATTTT,CASAVGGRASTDTQYF
TRBJ1-6,TRBV3-1/TRBV3-2,NA,NA,TGTGCCAGCAGCCAAGACGGGGTGGATAATTCACCCCTCCACTTT,CASSQDGVDNSPLHF
TRBJ1-1,TRBV7-2,NA,few,TGTGCCAGCAGCTTAGCGGGGGGGGGACGAACTGAAGCTTTCTTT,CASSLAGGGRTEAFF
TRBJ1-2,TRBV7-2,NA,NA,TGTGCCAGCAGCTTAAGGCCCCCCGTCTCTGAAAGGGGCTACACCTTC,CASSLRPPVSERGYTF
TRBJ1-4,TRBV5-1,NA,NA,TGCGCCAGCAGCTTGGGCGACAGGATTAATGAAAAACTGTTTTTT,CASSLGDRINEKLFF
TRBJ1-3,TRBV6-1,NA,NA,TGTGCCAGCAGTGAAGGGACGGCGAGAAACACCATATATTTT,CASSEGTARNTIYF
TRBJ2-2,TRBV5-1,NA,NA,TGCGCCAGCAGCCCGATTATGGACACCGGGGAGCTGTTTTTT,CASSPIMDTGELFF
TRBJ2-3,TRBV6-5,TRBD1,NA,TGTGCCAGCAGACCGACAGGGCCAGATACGCAGTATTTT,CASRPTGPDTQYF
TRBJ2-7,TRBV29-1,NA,NA,TGCAGCGCCGCGTTAGCCCTCTCCTACGAGCAGTACTTC,CSAALALSYEQYF
TRBJ1-1,TRBV3-1/TRBV3-2,NA,NA,TGTGCCAGCAGCCAAGATCTCACCCGGGGCACTGAAGCTTTCTTT,CASSQDLTRGTEAFF
TRBJ2-7,TRBV4-1,NA,NA,TGCGCCAGCAGCCAAGGCGCAAATCTAGCCTACGAGCAGTACTTC,CASSQGANLAYEQYF
TRBJ2-7,TRBV18,TRBD1,NA,TGTGCCAGCTCTCGGGACAGGTCGACCTACGAGCAGTACTTC,CASSRDRSTYEQYF
TRBJ2-3,TRBV9,NA,NA,TGTGCCAGCAGCGTAGAAGTAGGAGTGACAGATACGCAGTATTTT,CASSVEVGVTDTQYF
TRBJ2-5,TRBV18,NA,NA,TGTGCCAGCTCTCGTGGGCCTGAGACCCAGTACTTC,CASSRGPETQYF
TRBJ1-2,TRBV7-9,NA,few,TGTGCCAGCAGCCTATCCACGAACTATGGCTACACCTTC,CASSLSTNYGYTF
TRBJ2-3,TRBV24-1,TRBD2,NA,TGTGCCACCAGTCTAGGGACTAGCGCAGATACGCAGTATTTT,CATSLGTSADTQYF
TRBJ2-7,TRBV18,NA,NA,TGTGCCAGCTCGGGGTCCTCCTACGAGCAGTACTTC,CASSGSSYEQYF
TRBJ2-7,TRBV6-5,NA,NA,TGTGCCAGCAGTTACTCGGCTAGTGCCTACGAGCAGTACTTC,CASSYSASAYEQYF
TRBJ2-7,TRBV28,TRBD1,NA,TGTGCCAGCAGTGCAAGCCCCGGGACAGGGAGCTCCTACGAGCAGTACTTC,CASSASPGTGSSYEQYF
TRBJ2-5,TRBV28,TRBD1,NA,TGTGCCAGCAGTTTATCGGCAGGGGGTGGGGAGACCCAGTACTTC,CASSLSAGGGETQYF
TRBJ2-7,TRBV27,NA,few,TGTGCCAGCAGTTTAAGGGGCGAGCAGTACTTC,CASSLRGEQYF
TRBJ2-1,TRBV5-4,TRBD1,few,TGTGCCAGCAGCAAACAAACAGGGGGGTCCCTCTCCTACAATGAGCAGTTCTTC,CASSKQTGGSLSYNEQFF
TRBJ2-7,TRBV28,NA,NA,TGTGCCAGCAGTTTCAGGGTGTCGTACGAGCAGTACTTC,CASSFRVSYEQYF
TRBJ2-1,TRBV5-1,TRBD2,NA,TGCGCCAGCAGCTCGGGACTAGCGGGGGGATTAGATGAGCAGTTCTTC,CASSSGLAGGLDEQFF
TRBJ2-1,TRBV5-1,TRBD2,NA,TGCGCCAGCAGCTTGGGTAGCGGGGAGTACAATGAGCAGTTCTTC,CASSLGSGEYNEQFF
TRBJ2-7,TRBV24-1,NA,NA,TGTGCCACCAGTGTTCCCTACGAGCAGTACTTC,CATSVPYEQYF
TRBJ1-3,TRBV19,TRBD1,few,TGTGCCAGTAGGCGGGACAGGAGCTCTGGAAACACCATATATTTT,CASRRDRSSGNTIYF
TRBJ1-5,TRBV6-1,NA,NA,TGTGCCAGCAGTGCACTCAGGGGTGACGGCAATCAGCCCCAGCATTTT,CASSALRGDGNQPQHF
TRBJ2-7,TRBV28,TRBD1,NA,TGTGCCAGCAGTTTAACAGGGGGCATTTCTGGCATCTACGAGCAGTACTTC,CASSLTGGISGIYEQYF
TRBJ1-5,TRBV7-2,NA,NA,TGTGCCAGCAGCTTAAGAGGCAATCAGCCCCAGCATTTT,CASSLRGNQPQHF
TRBJ2-7,TRBV11-2,NA,NA,TGTGCCAGCAGCCCCGCTTTAACCTACGAGCAGTACTTC,CASSPALTYEQYF
TRBJ1-2,TRBV4-1,TRBD1,NA,TGCGCCAGCACGACGGGACAGGGGTATGATGGCTACACCTTC,CASTTGQGYDGYTF
TRBJ2-5,TRBV7-9,NA,once,TGTGCCAGCAGCTGGAGTCCACAAGAGACCCAGTACTTC,CASSWSPQETQYF
TRBJ2-1,TRBV28,NA,NA,TGTGCCAGCTTGCAGGGAGGTTTGAGCAATGAGCAGTTCTTC,CASLQGGLSNEQFF
TRBJ1-5,TRBV6-2/TRBV6-3,NA,NA,TGTGCCAGCAGTTACTCAGGAAGGGGGAATCAGCCCCAGCATTTT,CASSYSGRGNQPQHF
TRBJ1-6,TRBV6-5,NA,NA,TGTGCCAGCAGTTACTCGGGCAGGGTGGGTTCACCCCTCCACTTT,CASSYSGRVGSPLHF
TRBJ2-2,TRBV6-6,TRBD1,NA,TGTGCCAGCAGCGTCACAGGGGGCGTAGTCGGGGAGCTGTTTTTT,CASSVTGGVVGELFF
TRBJ1-5,TRBV4-1,NA,few,TGCGCCAGCAGCCAAGATCACGGAGGGGGTGGTCAGCCCCAGCATTTT,CASSQDHGGGGQPQHF
TRBJ2-7,TRBV30,NA,once,TGTGCCTGGGGGGTCCCAACGGGGCAGTACTTC,CAWGVPTGQYF
TRBJ1-5,TRBV7-9,NA,NA,TGTGCCAGCAGCTTACATGGGGATAGCAATCAGCCCCAGCATTTT,CASSLHGDSNQPQHF
TRBJ1-1,TRBV6-5,NA,NA,TGTGCCAGCAAGCGGACAGCGAACACTGAAGCTTTCTTT,CASKRTANTEAFF
TRBJ2-7,TRBV6-1,NA,NA,TGTGCCAGCAGTGAAGCCGGGACCGCGACCTACGAGCAGTACTTC,CASSEAGTATYEQYF
TRBJ2-1,TRBV18,NA,NA,TGTGCCAGCTCACCACAGGGCCCTAGCCAAGGAGAGCAGTTCTTC,CASSPQGPSQGEQFF
TRBJ1-2,TRBV6-2/TRBV6-3,NA,NA,TGTGCCAGCAGTTACAACCTCAGGAGCAACTATGGCTACACCTTC,CASSYNLRSNYGYTF
TRBJ2-5,TRBV11-2,NA,NA,TGTGCCAGCAGTTCCCGACAGGCCCCTCCGAGGACCCAGTACTTC,CASSSRQAPPRTQYF
TRBJ2-1,TRBV28,TRBD2,NA,TGTGCCAGCAGTTTCTCCGGACTAGCGGGAGGATCGAGGTCCTACAATGAGCAGTTCTTC,CASSFSGLAGGSRSYNEQFF
TRBJ1-3,TRBV11-2,NA,NA,TGTGCCAGCAGCTTTCAGCCGGTGACGGCCACCATATATTTT,CASSFQPVTATIYF
TRBJ2-2,TRBV28,NA,NA,TGTGCCAGCAGTTCCAACAGGCGGGGTGACACCGGGGAGCTGTTTTTT,CASSSNRRGDTGELFF
TRBJ2-3,TRBV5-1,TRBD2,NA,TGCGCCAGCAGCTTGTGGGGCGGGAGAACAGATACGCAGTATTTT,CASSLWGGRTDTQYF
TRBJ1-2,TRBV2,NA,NA,TGTGCCAGCAGTGAAGCGGTCAGAGACTATGGCTACACCTTC,CASSEAVRDYGYTF
TRBJ1-2,TRBV5-8,NA,NA,TGTGCCAGCAGCTCGGGGCTCGACTATGGCTACACCTTC,CASSSGLDYGYTF
TRBJ1-1,TRBV7-2,TRBD1,once,TGTGCCAGCAGCCCGGGGACAGGGGGTGAAGCTTTCTTT,CASSPGTGGEAFF